This passage covers 24 T cell receptor beta chains from one sample sequenced in a study of cytomegalovirus exposure and HLA in healthy donors. Method: immunoSEQ multiplex PCR; TCRdb's copy keeps in-frame clones and lacks some. The repertoire has about 130,000 clones, 80% to 90% of them found once; the top ten carry under 8%. The source material was PBMCs. The source of these receptors is a woman aged 30 to 39 in good health and CMV-seropositive.

V is TRBV7-2 and J is TRBJ2-7; TRBD1 is a possible D gene (5 bases). The CDR3 sequence is 15 residues long. V shed 5 bases and J shed 2 bases, with 16 bases lying between them. CDR1 is SGHTA and CDR2 is FQGNSA in the germline V gene. In nucleotides, the CDR3 is TGTGCCAGCAGCCCCACTCGCAGGGCCGCCTACGAGCAGTACTTC. It codes for CASSPTRRAAYEQYF.

The V and J genes are TRBV2 and TRBJ2-3; possible D gene TRBD1, 6 bases. This CDR3 is built from 14 residues. The germline CDR1 and CDR2 sequences are SNHLY and FYNNEI. V lost 5 bases and J lost 3, with 12 bases in between. This CDR3 reads CASSPSTGTDTQYF. Here the CDR3 DNA reads TGTGCCAGCAGTCCCTCGACAGGAACAGATACGCAGTATTTT.

The CDR3 nucleotides read TGTGCCAGCAGTCAACCACAGGGTTGGCGTGAAGCTTTCTTT. It is translated as CASSQPQGWREAFF. The chain combines TRBV28 with TRBJ1-1, with a tentative D call TRBD1 (6 bases). Germline lookup yields CDR1 MDHEN and CDR2 SYDVKM. CDR3 length: 14 amino acids. Trimming left V 5 bases short and J 7 bases short, with 17 bases between.

V and J are TRBV28 and TRBJ1-5; 8 nucleotides agree with TRBD1. The CDR3 totals 17 residues. From germline, CDR1 is MDHEN and CDR2 SYDVKM. The ends lost 4 bases at V and 7 bases at J; junction bases unmatched: 15. The CDR3 region has the DNA TGTGCCAGCAGTTATCGTCTCTGGCAGGGGGCGAAACAGCCCCAGCATTTT. Its protein is CASSYRLWQGAKQPQHF.

This clone appeared a single time. The V call is TRBV28, the J call TRBJ2-2; 7 bases line up with TRBD2. After removal of 8 bases from V and 1 base from J, the junction contained 4 bases not matched to a gene. CDR3 length: 14 amino acids. Germline V gives CDR1 MDHEN, CDR2 SYDVKM. The CDR3 protein is CASGTGGNTGELFF. CDR3 DNA: TGTGCCAGCGGGACGGGGGGGAACACCGGGGAGCTGTTTTTT.

V gene TRBV5-5 combines with J gene TRBJ2-7; maybe TRBD1 (6 bases). This CDR3 contains 14 residues. V lost 4 bases to trimming and J lost 2 bases, with 13 bases between them. Germline V gene sequence: CDR1 SGHKS, CDR2 YYEKEE (reference sequence). CDR3 in DNA: TGTGCCAGCAGCCCCGACAGGAGTCCCTACGAGCAGTACTTC. It translates to CASSPDRSPYEQYF.

J is TRBJ2-3 and V is TRBV10-2, with 7 bases aligning to TRBD2. The CDR3 totals 15 residues. CDR1 and CDR2 from the germline V gene are WSHSY and SAAADI. V was pared by 6 bases and J by 5 bases, with 11 bases of the junction left unmatched. The CDR3 region has the DNA TGCGCCAGCAGCGAAGCGGGGATGGCAGGAGATACGCAGTATTTT. Residues: CASSEAGMAGDTQYF.

This rearrangement joins TRBV4-1 to TRBJ2-7; maybe TRBD2 (7 bases). The CDR3 consists of 15 residues. The V gene lost 1 base and the J gene lost 3 bases, with 13 bases spanning the gap. Per the germline V gene, CDR1 is MGHRA and CDR2 is YSYEKL. CDR3 nucleotides: TGCGCCAGCAGCCAAGTTGCGGGGGCCCTCTACGAGCAGTACTTC. Encoded protein: CASSQVAGALYEQYF.

This chain uses TRBV29-1 with TRBJ1-2; a possible D gene is TRBD1 (5 bases). V lost 6 bases, J lost 6 bases, and 14 bases lay in between. There are 12 residues in the CDR3. Germline-derived CDR1 and CDR2 are SQVTM and ANQGSEA. For the CDR3, the DNA is TGCAGCGTCGACGGGGGAGGGGATGGCTACACCTTC. This gives the protein CSVDGGGDGYTF.

The rearrangement joins TRBV27 to TRBJ2-5, with 7 nucleotides matching TRBD1. J lost 2 bases, V lost 4 bases, and 1 base had no gene match. The CDR3 has 13 amino acids. Germline values: CDR1 MNHEY, CDR2 SMNVEV (reference sequence). In DNA, the CDR3 is TGTGCCAGCAGTTGGACAGGACAAGAGACCCAGTACTTC. Translated, it gives CASSWTGQETQYF.

The chain is built from TRBV28 and TRBJ1-1; tentative D call: TRBD1 (6 bases). V was trimmed by 8 bases and J by 4 bases, leaving 17 bases between them. There are 14 residues in the CDR3. The germline CDR1 and CDR2 sequences are MDHEN and SYDVKM. The CDR3 nucleotides are TGTGCCAGCGAGACAGGCTACTATGGCACTGAAGCTTTCTTT. The encoded protein is CASETGYYGTEAFF.

The chain links TRBV19 to TRBJ1-2, with a tentative D call TRBD1 (5 bases). Germline V lookup: CDR1 LNHDA, CDR2 SQIVND (reference sequence). There are 15 residues in the CDR3. The germline V and J ends were trimmed by 10 bases and 4 bases, with 22 bases remaining between them. CDR3 DNA sequence: TGTGCCACCGCGATATTTGACAGAGACTCCTATGGCTACACCTTC. It codes for CATAIFDRDSYGYTF.

The rearrangement joins TRBV2 to TRBJ1-2, with D unclear. Between the trimmed V and J ends, which lost 5 bases and 0 bases, there was a span of 13 bases. Looked up from germline, CDR1 is SNHLY and CDR2 is FYNNEI. The CDR3 is made up of 15 amino acids. The CDR3 spells CASSRLADSNYGYTF. CDR3 nucleotide sequence: TGTGCCAGCAGTCGGTTAGCGGATTCTAACTATGGCTACACCTTC.

The J gene is TRBJ2-1, the V gene TRBV6-1; 11 bases are shared with TRBD2. CDR3 size: 20 residues. Trimming cost V 2 bases and J 4 bases; bases outside gene matches: 16. CDR1 is MNHNS and CDR2 is SASEGT in the germline V gene. DNA for the CDR3: TGTGCCAGCAGTGAAAGTAGGGGAGGTACTAGCGGGGGAGTTTACAATGAGCAGTTCTTC. This codes for CASSESRGGTSGGVYNEQFF.

CDR3 DNA sequence: TGCGCCAGCAGCCAAGATGACAGGTTCAGCTATGGCTACACCTTC. The encoded protein is CASSQDDRFSYGYTF. The chain has TRBV4-1 and TRBJ1-2; D may be TRBD1 (6 bases). Looked up from germline, CDR1 is MGHRA and CDR2 is YSYEKL. The CDR3 is 15 amino acids. V lost 0 bases to trimming and J lost 4 bases, with 12 bases between them.

The chain has TRBV28 and TRBJ2-3; TRBD1 is a possible D gene (5 bases). CDR3 length: 15 residues. V lost 3 bases, J lost 6 bases, and 16 bases lay in between. In germline, CDR1 is MDHEN, CDR2 SYDVKM. The CDR3 loop reads CASSFPQGGKDTQYF. The CDR3 coding sequence is TGTGCCAGCAGTTTTCCCCAGGGCGGTAAGGATACGCAGTATTTT.

J is TRBJ2-2 and V is TRBV6-1; TRBD1 agrees at 7 bases. The CDR3 consists of 14 residues. Germline CDR1 and CDR2: MNHNS and SASEGT. The junction had 9 bases not matched to a gene; V was cut back by 8 bases and J by 6 bases. The CDR3 protein is CASHRGGESGELFF. CDR3 sequence (DNA): TGTGCCAGCCACAGGGGTGGGGAGTCCGGGGAGCTGTTTTTT.

This clone was seen a handful of times. This chain uses TRBV5-1 with TRBJ2-3; no definite D call. V was cut by 0 bases and J by 3 bases, with 2 bases left in between. CDR3 length equals 12 residues. Looked up from germline, CDR1 is SGHRS and CDR2 is YFSETQ. The CDR3 is CASSLVTDTQYF. The CDR3 DNA reads as TGCGCCAGCAGCTTGGTAACAGATACGCAGTATTTT.

The CDR3 sequence is CASTSGTESSYEQYF. In nucleotides, the CDR3 is TGTGCCAGCACCTCAGGAACAGAGAGCTCCTACGAGCAGTACTTC. This rearrangement joins TRBV28 to TRBJ2-7; D is unclear. Germline assignment: CDR1 MDHEN and CDR2 SYDVKM. Trimming left V 7 bases short and J 0 bases short, with 16 bases between. CDR3 length: 15 residues.

The count of this clone is one. This rearrangement joins TRBV7-8 to TRBJ1-2; 7 bases agree with TRBD1. V dropped 5 bases and J dropped 4; count of bases not matched to a gene: 7. Germline V gene sequence: CDR1 SGHVS, CDR2 FQNEAQ. This CDR3 has 14 amino acids. CDR3 sequence: CASSPTGQTYGYTF. The CDR3 DNA reads as TGTGCCAGCAGCCCCACGGGACAGACCTATGGCTACACCTTC.

The V gene is TRBV28, the J gene TRBJ2-7, with 9 nucleotides matching TRBD1. CDR1 and CDR2 from the germline V gene are MDHEN and SYDVKM. The CDR3 is 15 amino acids. V was pared by 5 bases and J by 4 bases, with 9 bases of the junction left unmatched. In DNA, the CDR3 is TGTGCCAGCAGTAGACCGGGACAGGGAAAGTACGAGCAGTACTTC. Translation: CASSRPGQGKYEQYF. Combining the CDR3 with reference TRBV28 and TRBJ2-7 gives the whole variable domain DVKVTQSSRYLVKRTGEKVFLECVQDMDHENMFWYRQDPGLGLRLIYFSYDVKMKEKGDIPEGYSVSREKKERFSLILESASTNQTSMYLCASSRPGQGKYEQYFGPGTRLTVT.

Concerning this clone: The junction departs from germline at one end; a sequencing error may be responsible. V gene TRBV7-9 combines with J gene TRBJ1-1, with D possibly matching TRBD1 (5 bases). The CDR3 spans 11 residues. Germline CDR1 SEHNR, CDR2 FQNEAQ (reference sequence). The CDR3 is CASSLGGGAFF. CDR3 in DNA: TGTGCCAGCAGTTTAGGCGGGGGAGCTTTCTTT.

Comment on this clone: The junction differs from germline at one of its ends, possibly a read error. The chain has TRBV2 and TRBJ1-2, with 9 bases fitting TRBD1. The CDR3 totals 13 residues. Per the germline V gene, CDR1 is SNHLY and CDR2 is FYNNEI. The CDR3 spells CASILDRGVGHTF. In nucleotides, the CDR3 is TGTGCCAGCATCCTGGACAGGGGCGTTGGCCACACCTTC.

This clone has only one observation. CDR3 bases: TGTGCCAGCAGAGCTGCAGATACGCAGTATTTT. It encodes CASRAADTQYF. The chain couples TRBV28 to TRBJ2-3; no clear D gene. Trimming pared 6 bases from V and 4 bases from J, leaving 5 bases between. The CDR3 loop spans 11 amino acids. Germline V CDR1 and CDR2: MDHEN, SYDVKM.